The clone carrying this TCR beta chain was observed a handful of times. The source of the sample is a study of response to subunit inactivated influenza vaccine. CDR3 length: 12 residues. CDR1 DFQATT and CDR2 SNEGSKA come from the germline V gene (reference sequence). V lost 3 bases and J lost 2, with 7 bases in between. One entry per CDR3 protein, called by TCRdb with MiXCR from the RT-PCR reads. The data hold roughly 760,000 distinct CDR3 sequences, with 21% observed a single time. This clonotype was obtained from a man aged 45-65 years who received an inactivated influenza vaccine. This material consisted of PBMCs from blood, taken 5 to 6 days after vaccination. The V gene is TRBV20-1, the J gene TRBJ1-2; D is uncertain. This CDR3 reads CSASIGNYGYTF. CDR3 DNA: TGCAGTGCTAGTATAGGAAACTATGGCTACACCTTC.